The rows below give T cell receptor beta chains drawn from one sample of a study of blood T cell repertoires in COVID-19. This table comes from immunoSEQ multiplex PCR, and its TCRdb copy is limited to in-frame clones, with some not included. The table shows fewer than 350,000 clones, with roughly 90% occurring only once. Source material: PBMCs or T cells enriched from blood (not recorded which). These receptors were collected from a woman between 40 and 50 years old with acute COVID-19. CDR3s leave out the opening cysteine and the closing phenylalanine or tryptophan. The order of the fields is V gene, J gene, CDR3 protein.

V: TRBV28
J: TRBJ1-2
CDR3: ASSFSGTGNGYT

V: TRBV7-3
J: TRBJ2-1
CDR3: ASSLTWANEQF

V: TRBV28
J: TRBJ2-5
CDR3: ASSFAGGGETQY

V: TRBV4-1
J: TRBJ2-4
CDR3: ASSQEGTNRIQY

V: TRBV5-4
J: TRBJ1-2
CDR3: ASSPKRDTHGYT

V: TRBV30
J: TRBJ1-6
CDR3: AWSASRAGSPLH

V: TRBV4-1
J: TRBJ2-5
CDR3: ASSRDSQETQY

V: TRBV18
J: TRBJ2-3
CDR3: ASSLAGTTDTQY

V: TRBV28
J: TRBJ2-7
CDR3: ATRDSRLYEQY

V: TRBV7-2
J: TRBJ1-6
CDR3: ASSLIQGSSSPLH

V: TRBV5-1
J: TRBJ2-1
CDR3: ASSSGRRGGTYNEQF

V: TRBV18
J: TRBJ2-2
CDR3: ASSPAGDTGELF

V: TRBV5-8
J: TRBJ1-3
CDR3: ASTSRGSGNTIY

V: TRBV7-2
J: TRBJ1-1
CDR3: ASTIGWQLKNTEAF

V: TRBV7-8
J: TRBJ2-7
CDR3: ASSWTTGGYEQY

V: TRBV6-5
J: TRBJ1-2
CDR3: ASTRQGSFYGYT

V: TRBV10-3
J: TRBJ1-2
CDR3: AISGAGGGYT

V: TRBV3-1/TRBV3-2
J: TRBJ2-7
CDR3: ASSNGGPYEQY

V: TRBV21-1
J: TRBJ1-6
CDR3: ASSKKSGNSPLH

V: TRBV7-8
J: TRBJ1-1
CDR3: ASGPDRAVGTEAF